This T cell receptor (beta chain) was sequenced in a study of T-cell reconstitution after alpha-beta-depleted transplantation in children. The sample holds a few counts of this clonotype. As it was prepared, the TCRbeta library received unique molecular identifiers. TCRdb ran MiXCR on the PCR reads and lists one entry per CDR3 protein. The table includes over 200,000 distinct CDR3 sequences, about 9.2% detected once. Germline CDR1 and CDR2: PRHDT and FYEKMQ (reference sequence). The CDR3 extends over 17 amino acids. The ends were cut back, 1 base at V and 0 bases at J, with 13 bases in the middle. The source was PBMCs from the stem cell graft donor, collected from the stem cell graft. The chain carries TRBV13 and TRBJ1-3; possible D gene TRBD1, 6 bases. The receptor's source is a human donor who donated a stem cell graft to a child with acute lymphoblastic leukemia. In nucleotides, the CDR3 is TGTGCCAGCAGCTTAGAGAAGGGCAGGGGCTCTGGAAACACCATATATTTT. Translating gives CASSLEKGRGSGNTIYF.